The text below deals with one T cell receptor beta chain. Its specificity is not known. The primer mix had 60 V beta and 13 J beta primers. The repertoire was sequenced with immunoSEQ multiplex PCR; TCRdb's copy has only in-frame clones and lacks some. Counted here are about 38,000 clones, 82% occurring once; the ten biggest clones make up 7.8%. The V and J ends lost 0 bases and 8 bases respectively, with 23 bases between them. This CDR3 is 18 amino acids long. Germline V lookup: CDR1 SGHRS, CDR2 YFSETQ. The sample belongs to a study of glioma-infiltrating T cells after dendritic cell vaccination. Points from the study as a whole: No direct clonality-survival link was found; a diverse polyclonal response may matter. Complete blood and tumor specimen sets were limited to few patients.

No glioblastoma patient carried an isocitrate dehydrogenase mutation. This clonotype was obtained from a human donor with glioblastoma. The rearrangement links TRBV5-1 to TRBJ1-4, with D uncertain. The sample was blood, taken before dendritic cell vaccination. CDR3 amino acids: CASSLGSGVKLSGEKLFF. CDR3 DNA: TGCGCCAGCAGCTTGGGCTCCGGGGTTAAGCTGAGCGGGGAAAAACTGTTTTTT.